This passage covers 9 T cell receptor beta chains from one sample sequenced in a study of human T cells and chemical hapten exposure. A single record per CDR3 protein comes from TCRdb applying MiXCR to the 5' RACE reads. Of about 80,000 distinct CDR3 sequences listed, about 8.4% are singletons. Unseparated into fractions, whole blood served as the source from which total RNA was extracted. The origin of the receptors is a male donor in good health.

This clonotype occurred many times. This rearrangement joins TRBV20-1 to TRBJ2-3, with 11 bases fitting TRBD2. Germline V CDR1 and CDR2: DFQATT, SNEGSKA (reference sequence). After removal of 6 bases from V and 4 bases from J, the junction contained 6 bases not matched to a gene. This CDR3 contains 14 residues. CDR3 nucleotides: TGCAGTGCGTATAGCGGGAGGGCCGCAGATACGCAGTATTTT. It specifies CSAYSGRAADTQYF.

The V and J genes are TRBV27 and TRBJ1-6; 8 nucleotides match TRBD1. The junction had 10 bases not matched to a gene; V was cut back by 5 bases and J by 10 bases. From germline, CDR1 is MNHEY and CDR2 SMNVEV (reference sequence). The CDR3 spans 15 residues. In nucleotides, the CDR3 is TGTGCCAGCAGTGCCCGAACAGGGGGAAACTCACCCCTCCACTTT. Protein product: CASSARTGGNSPLHF.

The table lists this clonotype with a few counts. The CDR3 DNA reads as TGTGCCAGCAGCGTAACCCTGACTAGGGAGCAGTTCTTC. It codes for CASSVTLTREQFF. J is TRBJ2-1 and V is TRBV9; tentatively, D is TRBD2 (6 bases). V was trimmed by 1 base and J by 10 bases, leaving 12 bases between them. The CDR3 is 13 residues long. CDR1 is SGDLS, CDR2 YYNGEE, per germline. Combining the CDR3 with reference TRBV9 and TRBJ2-1 gives the whole variable domain DSGVTQTPKHLITATGQRVTLRCSPRSGDLSVYWYQQSLDQGLQFLIQYYNGEERAKGNILERFSAQQFPDLHSELNLSSLELGDSALYFCASSVTLTREQFFGPGTRLTVL.

The chain is built from TRBV6-2 or TRBV6-3 and TRBJ1-5, with D maybe TRBD1 (6 bases). Germline V CDR1 and CDR2: MNHEY, SVGEGT. CDR3 length: 14 residues. V was pared by 6 bases and J by 5 bases, with 14 bases between. The CDR3 nucleotides are TGTGCCAGCAGCTATACAGGGAGCCATCAGCCCCAGCATTTT. This translates into CASSYTGSHQPQHF.

At least ten counts were recorded for this clonotype. The V and J genes are TRBV7-2 and TRBJ2-1, with D hard to call. Germline V CDR1 and CDR2: SGHTA, FQGNSA. V lost 1 base and J lost 7, with 14 bases in between. This CDR3 is built from 15 residues. The CDR3 loop is CASSLGGPLRNEQFF. CDR3 nucleotides: TGTGCCAGCAGCTTAGGGGGTCCCCTGCGGAATGAGCAGTTCTTC.

V gene TRBV6-5 combines with J gene TRBJ2-7, with D possibly being TRBD1 (5 bases). The CDR3 sequence is 13 residues long. Germline loops: CDR1 MNHEY, CDR2 SVGAGI. Trimming took off 0 bases at V and 4 bases at J, with 7 bases between the two ends. The CDR3 region is CASSYSRVYEQYF. The CDR3 DNA sequence: TGTGCCAGCAGTTACTCCAGGGTGTACGAGCAGTACTTC.

At least ten counts were recorded for this clonotype. The genes are TRBV12-3 or TRBV12-4 and TRBJ2-2; perhaps D is TRBD1 or TRBD2 (5 bases each). The V end was cut by 6 bases, the J end by 2 bases, with 7 bases between. There are 13 residues in the CDR3. The CDR3 DNA is TGTGCCAGCAGCGGGGACAACACCGGGGAGCTGTTTTTT. Protein: CASSGDNTGELFF.

This clonotype has a handful of counts. Here the CDR3 reads CASSLVKGFTATNEKLFF. The CDR3 nucleotides read TGTGCCAGCAGCTTAGTTAAAGGATTTACCGCAACTAATGAAAAACTGTTTTTT. This rearrangement joins TRBV7-9 to TRBJ1-4, with unresolved D. The V end lost 1 base, the J end lost 0 bases, and 15 bases lay between the germline ends. The CDR3 contains 18 residues. Per germline, CDR1 SEHNR and CDR2 FQNEAQ (reference sequence).

This clonotype was counted between two and nine times. V usage is TRBV27 and J usage is TRBJ1-1; 8 positions agree with TRBD1. J lost 0 bases, V lost 8 bases, and 2 bases had no gene match. The CDR3 is 13 residues long. Germline V gives CDR1 MNHEY, CDR2 SMNVEV (reference sequence). The CDR3 coding sequence is TGTGCCAGCCAGGGGGCCCTGAACACTGAAGCTTTCTTT. This translates into CASQGALNTEAFF.